This TCR beta chain was captured in a study of blood T cell repertoires in COVID-19. Study context: The United States, Italy and Spain supplied acute and convalescent COVID-19 samples. PBMCs, B-cell-depleted T cells, or T cells provided the cDNA or gDNA that made up the material.

Per the authors' pipeline: Quantification of nucleated cells was approximated via reference gene primer amplification. The table came from immunoSEQ multiplex PCR; TCRdb's copy has only in-frame clones and leaves some out. V and J calls and clone size come straight from that table; D and trimming were deduced from the DNA. The table shows 110,000 or so clones, with more than 75% occurring only once. Per the germline V gene, CDR1 is LNHDA and CDR2 is SQIVND (reference sequence). The CDR3 extends over 15 amino acids. V shed 4 bases and J 4 bases; nucleotides not matched to a gene: 6. This chain connects TRBV19 to TRBJ2-3; the match to TRBD2 covers 9 bases. The sequenced sample consisted of peripheral blood. The TCR originated in a man in his forties with acute or convalescent COVID-19. CDR3 sequence (DNA): TGTGCCAGTAGTAACCAGCGGGGGGTCGCAGATACGCAGTATTTT. It codes for CASSNQRGVADTQYF. Looking up the rest from reference TRBV19 and TRBJ2-3 gives the full variable domain: DGGITQSPKYLFRKEGQNVTLSCEQNLNHDAMYWYRQDPGQGLRLIYYSQIVNDFQKGDIAEGYSVSREKKESFPLTVTSAQKNPTAFYLCASSNQRGVADTQYFGPGTRLTVL.